Below, 16 T cell receptor beta chains from the same sample are listed, as sequenced in a study of CD8 T cells in ankylosing spondylitis. These receptors' targets are unknown. General study results and limits: For ankylosing spondylitis blood, a TCR beta motif of several highly homologous variants appeared characteristic.

TCRdb re-derived calls from the 5' RACE reads in MiXCR, one entry per CDR3 protein. The top ten hold approximately 15% of the sample, which has some 200,000 distinct CDR3 sequences, roughly 6.6% seen once. Sample: blood, either unsorted or a sorted T cell fraction (not recorded which). The receptors here all came from a male donor with ankylosing spondylitis.

The sample holds many counts of this clonotype. The chain is built from TRBV11-2 and TRBJ2-1; 7 nucleotides align to TRBD2. Germline V gives CDR1 SGHAT, CDR2 FQNNGV. The CDR3 is 18 residues long. V lost 2 bases and J lost 6; bases outside the gene matches: 16. CDR3 sequence reads: CASSLWAGENKSPNEQFF. In DNA form, the CDR3 reads TGTGCCAGCAGCTTATGGGCGGGAGAGAACAAAAGTCCCAATGAGCAGTTCTTC.

The chain recombines TRBV12-3 or TRBV12-4 with TRBJ1-6; D possibly corresponds to TRBD1 (6 bases). V gave up 3 bases and J gave up 10 bases, with 13 bases separating them. This CDR3 is built from 14 residues. The CDR3 coding sequence is TGTGCCAGCAGTTTGGGAGGGGGAAGGTCACCCCTCCACTTT. Amino acids: CASSLGGGRSPLHF.

This clonotype showed up just a few times. The rearrangement uses TRBV27 and TRBJ1-5; D not resolved. V was clipped by 4 bases and J by 9 bases, with 16 bases between them. Germline CDR1 reads MNHEY; CDR2 reads SMNVEV (reference sequence). CDR3 size: 14 residues. CDR3 in DNA: TGTGCCAGCAGTTATCATAGTACCTCCTCGCCCCAGCATTTT. Translation gives CASSYHSTSSPQHF.

This clonotype was counted at least ten times. This rearrangement joins TRBV4-3 to TRBJ2-7; perhaps D is TRBD1 or TRBD2 (5 bases each). CDR1 LGHNA and CDR2 YSLEER come from the germline V gene. V gave up 3 bases and J gave up 3 bases, with 15 bases separating them. The CDR3 consists of 15 residues. CDR3 region: CASSHVAGTNYEQYF. As DNA, the CDR3 is TGCGCCAGCAGCCATGTTGCCGGGACCAACTACGAGCAGTACTTC.

Many counts were recorded for this clonotype. The chain recombines TRBV6-1 with TRBJ1-1; the D is unclear. Germline assignment: CDR1 MNHNS and CDR2 SASEGT. V was trimmed by 6 bases and J by 0 bases, leaving 14 bases between them. This CDR3 spans 15 amino acids. CDR3 nucleotides: TGTGCCAGCAGAACTACGGTCGAATTGAACACTGAAGCTTTCTTT. It yields the protein CASRTTVELNTEAFF.

The rearrangement links TRBV11-2 to TRBJ1-2; 7 nucleotides match TRBD1. The J segment lost 4 bases and the V segment lost 1 base, leaving 6 bases of the junction unmatched. Germline CDR1 SGHAT, CDR2 FQNNGV. The CDR3 extends over 15 amino acids. CDR3 sequence reads: CASSLGGTGAYGYTF. The CDR3 nucleotides read TGTGCCAGCAGCTTAGGGGGCACAGGGGCCTATGGCTACACCTTC.

This clonotype has a count of ten or more. The chain has TRBV5-1 and TRBJ1-2; no reliable D call. The CDR3 sequence is 13 residues long. The germline V gene has CDR1 SGHRS and CDR2 YFSETQ. Trimming took off 2 bases at V and 3 bases at J, with 8 bases between the two ends. The CDR3 is CASSFPGDYGYTF. Here the CDR3 DNA reads TGCGCCAGCAGCTTTCCGGGAGACTATGGCTACACCTTC.

This clonotype was seen at least ten times. The chain has TRBV20-1 and TRBJ1-2; D may be TRBD1 (5 bases). There are 15 residues in the CDR3. CDR1 is DFQATT, CDR2 SNEGSKA, per germline (reference sequence). Trimming shortened V by 3 bases and J by 3 bases, and 17 bases separated the two germline ends. The CDR3: CSARIAEGRHYGYTF. The CDR3 DNA is TGCAGTGCTAGGATAGCCGAGGGGCGTCACTATGGCTACACCTTC.

This clonotype has a count of ten or more. The chain combines TRBV13 with TRBJ2-1; 9 bases match TRBD1. CDR1 and CDR2 from the germline V gene are PRHDT and FYEKMQ (reference sequence). With V trimmed by 1 base and J by 7 bases, 2 bases remained unmatched. This CDR3 contains 14 residues. The CDR3 DNA reads as TGTGCCAGCAGCTTAGCGGGACAGGGAAATGAGCAGTTCTTC. This gives the protein CASSLAGQGNEQFF.

A remark on this clonotype: A much larger clone differs from this one at a single base, so this may be a read error. This chain links TRBV4-1 with TRBJ2-7, with a possible D match to TRBD2 (5 bases). The CDR3 runs to 16 residues. Germline V gene sequence: CDR1 MGHRA, CDR2 YSYEKL. CDR3 in amino acids: CVSSQGGLPSSYEQYF. The CDR3 DNA reads TGCGTCAGCAGCCAAGGAGGACTTCCTAGCTCCTACGAGCAGTACTTC.

This clonotype was recorded many times. The chain employs TRBV9 and TRBJ2-3, with D possibly matching TRBD2 (6 bases). Germline loops: CDR1 SGDLS, CDR2 YYNGEE. The CDR3 contains 15 residues. V lost 3 bases, J lost 6 bases, and 17 bases lay in between. CDR3 amino acids: CASSGGEHWWDTQYF. CDR3 coding DNA: TGTGCCAGCAGCGGGGGGGAGCACTGGTGGGATACGCAGTATTTT.

Details on this clonotype: This could be a read error, since a much larger clone is one nucleotide away. The J gene is TRBJ2-5, the V gene TRBV7-9, with 12 bases that match TRBD2. This CDR3 region has 15 residues. Germline values: CDR1 SEHNR, CDR2 FQNEAQ (reference sequence). The CDR3 is CVSSQTSGGEETQYF. The CDR3 nucleotides are TGTGTCAGCAGCCAGACTAGCGGGGGAGAAGAGACCCAGTACTTC.

Ten or more counts support this clonotype. The chain couples TRBV5-6 to TRBJ2-1; no clear D. Germline V gene data show CDR1 as SGHDT and CDR2 as YYEEEE. The CDR3 sequence is 11 residues long. The V end was cut by 2 bases, the J end by 10 bases, with 7 bases between. The CDR3 DNA sequence: TGTGCCAGCAGCTTCCAATCCGAGCAGTTCTTC. Its translation is CASSFQSEQFF.

The J gene is TRBJ2-6, the V gene TRBV3-1; maybe TRBD1 (6 bases). The CDR3 sequence is 18 residues long. Trimming pared 0 bases from V and 3 bases from J, leaving 15 bases between. Per the germline V gene, CDR1 is LGHDT and CDR2 is YNNKEL (reference sequence). The CDR3 sequence is CASSQEGAASVGANVLTF. CDR3 sequence (DNA): TGTGCCAGCAGCCAAGAGGGGGCAGCCTCGGTTGGGGCCAACGTCCTGACTTTC.

This clonotype showed up many times. This sequence joins TRBV27 and TRBJ2-2, with unresolved D. Trimming pared 2 bases from V and 2 bases from J, leaving 12 bases between. Looked up from germline, CDR1 is MNHEY and CDR2 is SMNVEV (reference sequence). This CDR3 region has 16 residues. CDR3 amino acids: CASSLRSLTNTGELFF. Written as DNA, the CDR3 is TGTGCCAGCAGTTTAAGGTCACTCACCAACACCGGGGAGCTGTTTTTT.

At least ten counts were recorded for this clonotype. The chain uses TRBV7-2 and TRBJ2-5; 8 bases match TRBD1. The germline CDR1 and CDR2 sequences are SGHTA and FQGNSA. CDR3 length: 16 amino acids. Trimming took 0 bases from V and 5 from J; bases not matched to a gene: 8. The CDR3 protein is CASSLALGQGMETQYF. The CDR3 DNA is TGTGCCAGCAGCTTAGCTCTAGGACAGGGAATGGAGACCCAGTACTTC.